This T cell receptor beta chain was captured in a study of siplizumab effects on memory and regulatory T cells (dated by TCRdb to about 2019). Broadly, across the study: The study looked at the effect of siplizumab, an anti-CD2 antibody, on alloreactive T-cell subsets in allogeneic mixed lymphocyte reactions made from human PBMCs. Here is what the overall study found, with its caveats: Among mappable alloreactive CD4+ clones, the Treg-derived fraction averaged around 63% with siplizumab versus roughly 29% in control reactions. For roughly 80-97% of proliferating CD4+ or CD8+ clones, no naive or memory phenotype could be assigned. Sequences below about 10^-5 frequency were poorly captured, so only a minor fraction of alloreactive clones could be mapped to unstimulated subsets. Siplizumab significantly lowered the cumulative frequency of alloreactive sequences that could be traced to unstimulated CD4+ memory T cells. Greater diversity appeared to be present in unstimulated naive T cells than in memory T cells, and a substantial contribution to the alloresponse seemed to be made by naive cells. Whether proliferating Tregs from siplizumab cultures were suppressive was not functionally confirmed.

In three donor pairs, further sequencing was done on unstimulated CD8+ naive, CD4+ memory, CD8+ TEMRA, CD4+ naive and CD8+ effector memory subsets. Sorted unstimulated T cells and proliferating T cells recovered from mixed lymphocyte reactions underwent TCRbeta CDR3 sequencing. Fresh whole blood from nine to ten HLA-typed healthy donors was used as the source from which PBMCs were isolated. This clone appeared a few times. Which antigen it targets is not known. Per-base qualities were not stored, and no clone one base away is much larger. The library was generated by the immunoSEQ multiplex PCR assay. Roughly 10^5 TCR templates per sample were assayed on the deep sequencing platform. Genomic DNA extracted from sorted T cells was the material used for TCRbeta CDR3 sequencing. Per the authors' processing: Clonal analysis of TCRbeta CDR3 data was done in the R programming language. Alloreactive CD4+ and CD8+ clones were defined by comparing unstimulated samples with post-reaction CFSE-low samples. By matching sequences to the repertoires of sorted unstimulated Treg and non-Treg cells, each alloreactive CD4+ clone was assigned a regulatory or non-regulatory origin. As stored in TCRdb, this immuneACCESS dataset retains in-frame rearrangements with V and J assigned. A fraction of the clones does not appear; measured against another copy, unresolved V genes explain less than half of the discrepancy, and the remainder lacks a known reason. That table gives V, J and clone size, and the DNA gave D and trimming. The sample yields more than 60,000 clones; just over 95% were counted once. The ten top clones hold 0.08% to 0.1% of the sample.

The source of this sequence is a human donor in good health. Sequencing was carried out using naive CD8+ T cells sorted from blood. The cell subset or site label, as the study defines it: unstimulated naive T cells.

The nucleotides read TGTGCCAGCAGCGGTGGGACCCTAGAAGCTTTCTTT. The translation is CASSGGTLEAFF. Recombination joined TRBV9 with TRBJ1-1, with a weak D call of TRBD1 (5 bases match). The cysteine opens and the phenylalanine closes a CDR3 of 12 amino acids. Left in the record is the CDR3 DNA by itself, 36 bases read in frame from the first base. Based on the germline V gene, the CDR1 and CDR2 sequences are SGDLS and YYNGEE. Between the V and J ends, shortened by 3 bases and 8 bases respectively, the junction contains 11 bases.